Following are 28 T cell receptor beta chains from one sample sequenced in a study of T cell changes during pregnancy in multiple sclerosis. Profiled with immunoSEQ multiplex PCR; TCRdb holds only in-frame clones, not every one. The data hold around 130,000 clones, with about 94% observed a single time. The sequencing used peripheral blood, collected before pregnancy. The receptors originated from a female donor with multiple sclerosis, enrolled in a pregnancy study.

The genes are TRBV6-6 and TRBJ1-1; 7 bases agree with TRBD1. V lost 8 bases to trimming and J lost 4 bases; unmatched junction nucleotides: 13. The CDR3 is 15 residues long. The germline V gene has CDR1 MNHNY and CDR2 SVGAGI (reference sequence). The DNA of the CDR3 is TGTGCCAGCTGCGGCGACAGGGTGGTGACCACTGAAGCTTTCTTT. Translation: CASCGDRVVTTEAFF.

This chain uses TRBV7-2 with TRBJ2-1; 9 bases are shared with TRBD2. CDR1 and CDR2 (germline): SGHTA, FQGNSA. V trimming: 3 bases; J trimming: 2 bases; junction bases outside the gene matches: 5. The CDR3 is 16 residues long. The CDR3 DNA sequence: TGTGCCAGCAGCTTGTCTAGCGGGGTCCCCTACAATGAGCAGTTCTTC. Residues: CASSLSSGVPYNEQFF.

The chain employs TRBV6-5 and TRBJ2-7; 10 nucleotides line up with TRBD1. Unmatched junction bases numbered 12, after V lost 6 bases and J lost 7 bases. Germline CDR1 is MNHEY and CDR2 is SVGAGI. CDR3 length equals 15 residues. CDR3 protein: CASRYRDRGPREQYF. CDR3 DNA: TGTGCCAGCAGGTACCGGGACAGGGGCCCTAGGGAGCAGTACTTC.

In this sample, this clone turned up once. Here the CDR3 DNA reads TGTGCCTCCGGGGTGGGGAAGGAAAAACTGTTTTTT. This sequence encodes CASGVGKEKLFF. The V and J genes are TRBV10-3 and TRBJ1-4; no reliable D call. The length of the CDR3 is 12 residues. The ends were cut back, 11 bases at V and 8 bases at J, with 15 bases in the middle. Germline V gives CDR1 ENHRY, CDR2 SYGVKD.

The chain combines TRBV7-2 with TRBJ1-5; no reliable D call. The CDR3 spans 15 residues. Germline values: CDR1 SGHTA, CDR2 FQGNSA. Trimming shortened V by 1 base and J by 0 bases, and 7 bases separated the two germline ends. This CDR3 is CASSLGRHSNQPQHF. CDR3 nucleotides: TGTGCCAGCAGCTTAGGGCGGCATAGCAATCAGCCCCAGCATTTT.

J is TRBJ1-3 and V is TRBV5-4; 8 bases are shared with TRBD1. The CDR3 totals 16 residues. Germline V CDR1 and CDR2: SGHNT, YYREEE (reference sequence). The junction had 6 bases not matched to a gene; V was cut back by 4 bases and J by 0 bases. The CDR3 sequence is CASSPGQGGSGNTIYF. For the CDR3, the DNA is TGTGCCAGCAGCCCCGGACAGGGAGGCTCTGGAAACACCATATATTTT.

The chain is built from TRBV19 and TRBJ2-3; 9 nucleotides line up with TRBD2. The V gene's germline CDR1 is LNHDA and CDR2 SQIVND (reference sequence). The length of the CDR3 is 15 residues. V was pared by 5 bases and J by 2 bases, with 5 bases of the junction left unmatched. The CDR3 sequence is CASSWAGGDTDTQYF. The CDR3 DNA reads TGTGCCAGTAGTTGGGCGGGAGGGGACACAGATACGCAGTATTTT.

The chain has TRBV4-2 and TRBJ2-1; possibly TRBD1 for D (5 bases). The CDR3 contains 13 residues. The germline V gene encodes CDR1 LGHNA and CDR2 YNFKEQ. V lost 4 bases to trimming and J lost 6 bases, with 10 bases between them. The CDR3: CASSPQTGNEQFF. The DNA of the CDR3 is TGTGCCAGCAGCCCACAAACAGGCAATGAGCAGTTCTTC.

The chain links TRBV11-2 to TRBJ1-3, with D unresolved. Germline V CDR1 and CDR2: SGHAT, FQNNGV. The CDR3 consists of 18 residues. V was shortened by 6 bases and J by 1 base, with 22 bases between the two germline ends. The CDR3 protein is CASRSRVHEAFSGNTIYF. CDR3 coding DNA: TGTGCCAGCAGATCCCGGGTCCACGAAGCCTTTTCTGGAAACACCATATATTTT.

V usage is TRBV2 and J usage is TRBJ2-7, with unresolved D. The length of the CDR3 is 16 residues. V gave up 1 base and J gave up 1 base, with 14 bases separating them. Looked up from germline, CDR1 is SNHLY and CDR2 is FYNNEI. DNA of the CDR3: TGTGCCAGCAGTGAAGGACTGGGTTTAGGTTCCTACGAGCAGTACTTC. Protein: CASSEGLGLGSYEQYF. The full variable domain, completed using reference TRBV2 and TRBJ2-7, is EPEVTQTPSHQVTQMGQEVILRCVPISNHLYFYWYRQILGQKVEFLVSFYNNEISEKSEIFDDQFSVERPDGSNFTLKIRSTKLEDSAMYFCASSEGLGLGSYEQYFGPGTRLTVT.

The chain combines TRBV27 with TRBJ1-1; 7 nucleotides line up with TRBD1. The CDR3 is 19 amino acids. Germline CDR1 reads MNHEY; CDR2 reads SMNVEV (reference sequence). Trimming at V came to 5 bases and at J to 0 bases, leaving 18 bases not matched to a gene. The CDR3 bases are TGTGCCAGCAGTATCCCGACAGGGCACTTACTAAGTATGAACACTGAAGCTTTCTTT. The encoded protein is CASSIPTGHLLSMNTEAFF.

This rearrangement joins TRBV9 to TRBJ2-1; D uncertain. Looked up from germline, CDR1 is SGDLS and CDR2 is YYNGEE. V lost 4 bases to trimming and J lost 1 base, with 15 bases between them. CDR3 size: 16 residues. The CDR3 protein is CASSRSPPFSYNEQFF. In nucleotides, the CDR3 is TGTGCCAGCAGCCGGTCGCCTCCTTTTTCCTACAATGAGCAGTTCTTC. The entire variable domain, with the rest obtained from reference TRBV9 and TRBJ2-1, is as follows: DSGVTQTPKHLITATGQRVTLRCSPRSGDLSVYWYQQSLDQGLQFLIQYYNGEERAKGNILERFSAQQFPDLHSELNLSSLELGDSALYFCASSRSPPFSYNEQFFGPGTRLTVL.

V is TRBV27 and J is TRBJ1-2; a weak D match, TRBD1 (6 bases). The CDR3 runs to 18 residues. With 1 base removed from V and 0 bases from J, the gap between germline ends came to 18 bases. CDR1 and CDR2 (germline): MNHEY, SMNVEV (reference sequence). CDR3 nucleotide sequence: TGTGCCAGCAGTTTATTTTGGCCTTCGGGGGGCGCTAACTATGGCTACACCTTC. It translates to CASSLFWPSGGANYGYTF.

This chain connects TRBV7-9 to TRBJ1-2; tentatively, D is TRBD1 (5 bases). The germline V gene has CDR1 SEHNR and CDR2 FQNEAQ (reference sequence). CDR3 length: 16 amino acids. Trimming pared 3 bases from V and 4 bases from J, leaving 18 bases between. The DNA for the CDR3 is TGTGCCAGCAGCTTGACGGGGAGGGGTAGGAGCTATGGCTACACCTTC. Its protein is CASSLTGRGRSYGYTF.

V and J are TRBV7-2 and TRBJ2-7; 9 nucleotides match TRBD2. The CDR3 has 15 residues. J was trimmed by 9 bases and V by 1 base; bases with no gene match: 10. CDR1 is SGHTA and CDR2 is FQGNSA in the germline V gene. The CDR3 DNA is TGTGCCAGCAGCTTAGACGCGGGAGGGGCCCGGGGGCAGTACTTC. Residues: CASSLDAGGARGQYF.

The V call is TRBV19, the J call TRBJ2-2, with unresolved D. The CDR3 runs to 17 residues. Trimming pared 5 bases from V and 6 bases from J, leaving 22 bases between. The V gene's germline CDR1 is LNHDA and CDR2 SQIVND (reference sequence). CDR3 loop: CASSLPPLVTRPGELFF. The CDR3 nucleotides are TGTGCCAGTAGTCTCCCCCCGCTAGTCACTCGACCCGGGGAGCTGTTTTTT.

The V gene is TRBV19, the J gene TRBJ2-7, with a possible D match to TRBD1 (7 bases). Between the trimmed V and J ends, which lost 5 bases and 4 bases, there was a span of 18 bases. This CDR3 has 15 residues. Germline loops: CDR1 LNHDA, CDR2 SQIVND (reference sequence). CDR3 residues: CASSLATGRPYEQYF. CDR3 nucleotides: TGTGCCAGTAGTCTAGCGACAGGGCGCCCGTACGAGCAGTACTTC.

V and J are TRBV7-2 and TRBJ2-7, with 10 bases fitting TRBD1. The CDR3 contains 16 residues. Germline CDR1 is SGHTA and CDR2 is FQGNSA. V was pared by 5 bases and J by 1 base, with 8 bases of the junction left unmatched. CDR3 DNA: TGTGCCAGCAGCATACAGCCGGGACAGGGGTCCTACGAGCAGTACTTC. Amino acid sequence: CASSIQPGQGSYEQYF.

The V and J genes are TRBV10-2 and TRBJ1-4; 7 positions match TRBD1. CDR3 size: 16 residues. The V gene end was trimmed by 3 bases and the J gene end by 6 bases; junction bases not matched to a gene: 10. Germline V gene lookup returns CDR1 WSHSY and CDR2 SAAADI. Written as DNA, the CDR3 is TGCGCCAGCAGTGAACCAGGGGGAGGTTCGCATGAAAAACTGTTTTTT. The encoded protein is CASSEPGGGSHEKLFF.

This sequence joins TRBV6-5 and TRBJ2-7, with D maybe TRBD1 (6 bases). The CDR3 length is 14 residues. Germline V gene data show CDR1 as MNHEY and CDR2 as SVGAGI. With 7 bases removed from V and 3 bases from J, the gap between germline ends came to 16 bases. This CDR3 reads CASTYRDNLYEQYF. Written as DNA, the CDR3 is TGTGCCAGCACATACCGGGACAATCTCTACGAGCAGTACTTC.

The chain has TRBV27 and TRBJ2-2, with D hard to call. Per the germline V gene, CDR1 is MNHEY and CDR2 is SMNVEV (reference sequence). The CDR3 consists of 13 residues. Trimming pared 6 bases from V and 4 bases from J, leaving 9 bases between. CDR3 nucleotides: TGTGCCAGCAGATCCCTCCTCACCGGGGAGCTGTTTTTT. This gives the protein CASRSLLTGELFF.

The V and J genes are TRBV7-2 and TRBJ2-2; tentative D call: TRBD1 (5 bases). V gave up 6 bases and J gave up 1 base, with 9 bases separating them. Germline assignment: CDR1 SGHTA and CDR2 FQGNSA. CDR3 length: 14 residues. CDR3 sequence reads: CASRRQRNTGELFF. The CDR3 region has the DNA TGTGCCAGCAGGAGACAGCGGAACACCGGGGAGCTGTTTTTT. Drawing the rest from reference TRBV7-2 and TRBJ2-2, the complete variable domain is GAGVSQSPSNKVTEKGKDVELRCDPISGHTALYWYRQSLGQGLEFLIYFQGNSAPDKSGLPSDRFSAERTGGSVSTLTIQRTQQEDSAVYLCASRRQRNTGELFFGEGSRLTVL.

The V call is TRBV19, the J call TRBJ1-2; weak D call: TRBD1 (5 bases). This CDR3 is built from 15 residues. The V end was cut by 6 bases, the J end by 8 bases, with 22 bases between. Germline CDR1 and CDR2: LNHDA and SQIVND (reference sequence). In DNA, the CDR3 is TGTGCCAGTAGAACCGGGGGAGACCGTCGGTGGGGCTACACCTTC. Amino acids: CASRTGGDRRWGYTF.

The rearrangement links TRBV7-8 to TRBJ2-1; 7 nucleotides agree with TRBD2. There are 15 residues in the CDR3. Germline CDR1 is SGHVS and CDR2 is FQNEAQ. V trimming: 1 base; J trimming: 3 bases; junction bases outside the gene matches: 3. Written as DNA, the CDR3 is TGTGCCAGCAGCTTAGGACTAGCCGACTACAATGAGCAGTTCTTC. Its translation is CASSLGLADYNEQFF.

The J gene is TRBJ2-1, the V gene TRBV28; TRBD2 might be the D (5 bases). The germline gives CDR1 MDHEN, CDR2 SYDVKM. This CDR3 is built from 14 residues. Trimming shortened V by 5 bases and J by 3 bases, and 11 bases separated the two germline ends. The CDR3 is CASSQASLYNEQFF. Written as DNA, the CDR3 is TGTGCCAGCAGTCAGGCTAGCCTCTACAATGAGCAGTTCTTC.

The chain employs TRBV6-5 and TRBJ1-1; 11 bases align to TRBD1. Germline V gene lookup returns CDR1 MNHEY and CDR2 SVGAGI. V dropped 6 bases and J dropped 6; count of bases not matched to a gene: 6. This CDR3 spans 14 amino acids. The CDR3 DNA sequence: TGTGCCAGCAGCATGGACAGGGGGCTGTCTGAAGCTTTCTTT. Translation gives CASSMDRGLSEAFF.

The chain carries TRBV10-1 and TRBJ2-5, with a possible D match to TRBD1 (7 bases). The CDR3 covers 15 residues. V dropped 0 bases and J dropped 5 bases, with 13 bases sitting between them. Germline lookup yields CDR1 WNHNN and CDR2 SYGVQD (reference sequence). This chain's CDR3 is CASSESAGGRETQYF. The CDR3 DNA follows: TGCGCCAGCAGTGAGTCGGCAGGGGGGCGCGAGACCCAGTACTTC.

CDR3 DNA: TGTGCCAGCAGCCCCTTCCTTGGAACGGGACAGGGCTCCGGGGCCAACGTCCTGACTTTC. Translation gives CASSPFLGTGQGSGANVLTF. The V call is TRBV9, the J call TRBJ2-6; 9 bases are shared with TRBD1. The CDR3 is 20 amino acids. V lost 4 bases and J lost 4; bases outside the gene matches: 18. Germline CDR1 SGDLS, CDR2 YYNGEE.